This T cell receptor (beta chain) was captured in a study of post-analysis software for immune sequencing data. Across the whole study: The disease courses spanned relapsing-remitting, secondary progressive and progressive-relapsing forms of multiple sclerosis. Points from the study as a whole: Controls' normalized Chao1 diversity significantly exceeded that of multiple sclerosis patients. Samples from a shared batch, those prepared together, strongly co-clustered by F measure. Controls showed lower frequencies than patients for a few TRBV segments, and TRBV5-6, TRBV5-1 and TRBV20-1 were among these.

Note on this clonotype: Its cognate antigen is unknown.

Libraries were made from TCR beta cDNA, and they carried unique molecular identifiers. TCRdb passed the PCR reads through MiXCR, listing each CDR3 protein once. The top ten hold roughly 13% of the sample, which has 380,000 or so distinct CDR3 sequences, approximately 33% seen once. The germline CDR1 and CDR2 sequences are SGHRS and YFSETQ. Losses at the gene ends were 3 bases for V and 2 bases for J; bases not matched to a gene: 2. The CDR3 sequence is 15 residues long. Sequencing was performed on blood. V and J are TRBV5-1 and TRBJ2-6, with 7 positions matching TRBD1. The TCR originated in a girl under 18 with multiple sclerosis. CDR3 sequence reads: CASSSQGAGANVLTF. The CDR3 region has the DNA TGCGCCAGCAGCTCTCAGGGGGCTGGGGCCAACGTCCTGACTTTC.